This T cell receptor (beta chain) is from a study of cytomegalovirus exposure and HLA in healthy donors. Germline V gene lookup returns CDR1 MNHEY and CDR2 SMNVEV (reference sequence). The CDR3 runs 14 residues. Study-wide results and limits: TCR beta sequences reportedly predicted most subjects' HLA-A and HLA-B alleles accurately. A later analysis linked a missense variant in DCLRE1C to the trimming of TCR beta V and J genes.

On this clone itself: The antigen remains unidentified.

In the PCR, 60 Vbeta and 13 Jbeta primers were used. Per the original data handling: In a later analysis, around 87 million unique TCR beta chains included roughly 11 million shared by two or more donors. Method: immunoSEQ multiplex PCR; TCRdb's copy keeps in-frame clones and lacks some. V and J calls and clone size are as listed in that table; D and trimming were resolved from the DNA. The table has under 200,000 clones, approximately 80% seen once. The chain joins TRBV27 to TRBJ2-5; D might be TRBD1 (5 bases). The J call may be in error: the DNA end matches TRBJ2-7 better. The sample was PBMCs. This receptor was identified in a male donor in good health and CMV-seropositive. CDR3 nucleotide sequence: TGTGCCAGCGCTTCAACAGGTCAGGGCTACGAGCAGTACTTC. Amino acid sequence: CASASTGQGYEQYF.